The entry below gives a single TCR beta chain sequence along with its context. This sample was included in a study of blood T cell repertoires in COVID-19. Study-level background: Both acute and convalescent COVID-19 samples were obtained from the United States, Italy and Spain. T cells, B-cell-depleted T cells, or PBMCs supplied cDNA or gDNA.

Original processing notes: Amplification with reference gene primers provided the estimates of nucleated cell counts. Repertoires were generated with immunoSEQ multiplex PCR, while TCRdb's copy carries only in-frame clones and drops some. V, J and clone size are taken as reported in that table, and D and trimming were inferred from the DNA itself. This table has 130,000 to 150,000 clones, 85% to 90% appearing once. V was trimmed by 7 bases and J by 1 base, leaving 10 bases between them. CDR1 and CDR2 from the germline V gene are SQVTM and ANQGSEA. The CDR3 loop spans 12 amino acids. The chain has TRBV29-1 and TRBJ1-1; TRBD1 might be the D (5 bases). This TCR was recovered from a man aged 45-65 years who had recovered from COVID-19. Specimen: peripheral blood. CDR3 in amino acids: CSGGGTNTEAFF. CDR3 DNA: TGCAGCGGTGGCGGGACGAACACTGAAGCTTTCTTT.